This note documents a single TCR beta chain sequence. In assigning cohorts, the study relied on participant-reported clinical history. This sample is drawn from a study of blood T cell repertoires in COVID-19. At the level of the study: The origin of the acute and convalescent COVID-19 samples was the United States, Italy and Spain. Sample material is recorded as cDNA or gDNA derived from T cells, B-cell-depleted T cells, or PBMCs.

Per the original methods: Researchers report that nucleated cell counts were estimated from reference gene primer amplification. The protocol was immunoSEQ multiplex PCR, while the TCRdb copy is restricted to in-frame clones and leaves out a portion. The V and J calls and the clone size are those of that table, but D and trimming were determined from the DNA. The sample contains about 300,000 clones, 85% to 90% of which appear only once. The germline V gene has CDR1 KGHSH and CDR2 LQKENI. The CDR3 runs to 12 residues. The V and J ends lost 6 bases and 6 bases respectively, with 11 bases between them.

The chain couples TRBV18 to TRBJ1-1; tentative D call: TRBD1 (6 bases). Sequenced material: PBMCs or T cells enriched from blood (not recorded which). The receptor was derived from a woman between 18 and 29 years old who had recovered from COVID-19. The CDR3 nucleotides are TGTGCCAGCTCCCAGGGGCTGGCTGAAGCTTTCTTT. It codes for CASSQGLAEAFF.